These 27 T cell receptor beta chains share one sample of origin, sequenced in a study of STAT5B mutations in CD4+ large granular lymphocyte leukemia. TCRdb's table, derived via immunoSEQ multiplex PCR, lists solely in-frame clones and lacks some. The sample yields approximately 20,000 clones, 84% seen once. The sequencing sample was made of CD4+ T cells from blood buffy coats. The receptors stem from a human donor in good health.

This clone appeared a few times. The chain links TRBV2 to TRBJ1-1, with D possibly matching TRBD1 (6 bases). Germline assignment: CDR1 SNHLY and CDR2 FYNNEI. The CDR3 loop spans 13 amino acids. Trimming took 10 bases from V and 0 from J, leaving 12 bases between them. The CDR3 coding sequence is TGTGCCACAAAACAGGGATTGAACACTGAAGCTTTCTTT. Its protein product is CATKQGLNTEAFF.

The CDR3, as DNA: TGTGCCAGCAGGATGAGGGGCCTGTACAATGAGCAGTTCTTC. The encoded protein is CASRMRGLYNEQFF. The chain is built from TRBV5-6 and TRBJ2-1; possibly TRBD1 or TRBD2 for D (5 bases each). Germline loops: CDR1 SGHDT, CDR2 YYEEEE. V lost 5 bases, J lost 4 bases, and 13 bases lay in between. This CDR3 has 14 amino acids.

The chain recombines TRBV7-9 with TRBJ1-2, with D perhaps TRBD1 (6 bases). This CDR3 contains 17 residues. Germline lookup yields CDR1 SEHNR and CDR2 FQNEAQ (reference sequence). Trimming left V 2 bases short and J 0 bases short, with 16 bases between. The CDR3 DNA is TGTGCCAGCAGCTTAATCACAGGGCCCCCCTCTAACTATGGCTACACCTTC. Its protein product is CASSLITGPPSNYGYTF. Using reference TRBV7-9 and TRBJ1-2 for the parts outside the CDR3, the full variable domain is DTGVSQNPRHKITKRGQNVTFRCDPISEHNRLYWYRQTLGQGPEFLTYFQNEAQLEKSRLLSDRFSAERPKGSFSTLEIQRTEQGDSAMYLCASSLITGPPSNYGYTFGSGTRLTVV.

This chain connects TRBV6-1 to TRBJ1-1; no firm D call. The CDR3 runs 10 residues. Germline CDR1 MNHNS, CDR2 SASEGT. Trimming removed 5 bases at V and 4 bases at J, with 2 bases between. This CDR3 reads CASSPTEAFF. The CDR3 region has the DNA TGTGCCAGCAGTCCCACTGAAGCTTTCTTT.

V and J are TRBV5-4 and TRBJ2-7; no definite D call. Deletions cut 4 bases from V and 3 bases from J, with 8 bases between. The germline gives CDR1 SGHNT, CDR2 YYREEE (reference sequence). There are 12 residues in the CDR3. Here the CDR3 reads CASSLDIYEQYF. The CDR3 bases are TGTGCCAGCAGCCTTGACATCTACGAGCAGTACTTC.

The J gene is TRBJ2-5, the V gene TRBV7-6, with D possibly TRBD2 on 7 matching bases. Germline CDR1 and CDR2: SGHVS and FNYEAQ. V lost 3 bases and J lost 2, with 13 bases in between. The CDR3 totals 15 residues. The CDR3 reads CASSFLGGQQETQYF. In DNA form, the CDR3 reads TGTGCCAGCAGCTTTCTCGGGGGGCAGCAAGAGACCCAGTACTTC. Using reference TRBV7-6 and TRBJ2-5 for the parts outside the CDR3, the full variable domain is GAGVSQSPRYKVTKRGQDVALRCDPISGHVSLYWYRQALGQGPEFLTYFNYEAQQDKSGLPNDRFSAERPEGSISTLTIQRTEQRDSAMYRCASSFLGGQQETQYFGPGTRLLVL.

The chain couples TRBV20-1 to TRBJ2-2; D not certain. Germline CDR1 is DFQATT and CDR2 is SNEGSKA (reference sequence). V shed 5 bases and J shed 1 base, with 2 bases lying between them. The CDR3 sequence is 11 residues long. The CDR3 sequence: CSAGNTGELFF. The CDR3 DNA sequence: TGCAGTGCTGGGAACACCGGGGAGCTGTTTTTT.

The chain joins TRBV5-6 to TRBJ2-7; 8 bases agree with TRBD1. J gave up 7 bases and V 3 bases, and 9 bases lay outside the gene matches. Per germline, CDR1 SGHDT and CDR2 YYEEEE. The CDR3 has 14 amino acids. CDR3 DNA: TGTGCCAGCAGCTCCTGGACAGGGATTCAAGAGCAGTACTTC. Translating gives CASSSWTGIQEQYF.

This chain links TRBV5-4 with TRBJ1-1; 7 bases line up with TRBD1. With 3 bases clipped from V and 1 base from J, the junction kept 6 bases outside the gene matches. Germline lookup yields CDR1 SGHNT and CDR2 YYREEE (reference sequence). The length of the CDR3 is 15 residues. CDR3 sequence: CASSSRQGGNTEAFF. CDR3 in DNA: TGTGCCAGCAGCTCTAGACAGGGCGGGAACACTGAAGCTTTCTTT.

The J gene is TRBJ1-2, the V gene TRBV9; no clear D gene. CDR1 and CDR2 (germline): SGDLS, YYNGEE. The length of the CDR3 is 13 residues. The V end lost 0 bases, the J end lost 4 bases, and 7 bases lay between the germline ends. The CDR3 loop reads CASSVGNRYGYTF. The DNA for the CDR3 is TGTGCCAGCAGCGTAGGGAACCGCTATGGCTACACCTTC.

The V call is TRBV19, the J call TRBJ2-3; a weak D match, TRBD1 (5 bases). Germline lookup yields CDR1 LNHDA and CDR2 SQIVND (reference sequence). Trimming shortened V by 4 bases and J by 4 bases, and 12 bases separated the two germline ends. The CDR3 consists of 14 residues. This CDR3 reads CASSNRPPPDTQYF. The DNA for the CDR3 is TGTGCCAGTAGTAACAGGCCCCCTCCAGATACGCAGTATTTT.

This clone was recorded a few times. The chain couples TRBV7-8 to TRBJ2-1, with a weak D call TRBD2 (5 bases). Trimming took off 2 bases at V and 4 bases at J, with 15 bases between the two ends. CDR1 and CDR2 from the germline V gene are SGHVS and FQNEAQ. The CDR3 loop spans 16 amino acids. The CDR3 region is CASSLRKERLYNEQFF. As DNA, the CDR3 is TGTGCCAGCAGCTTACGAAAAGAACGACTATACAATGAGCAGTTCTTC.

The rearrangement uses TRBV18 and TRBJ2-7, with 9 bases matching TRBD1. The CDR3 consists of 17 residues. Germline CDR1 KGHSH, CDR2 LQKENI. V dropped 4 bases and J dropped 1; count of bases not matched to a gene: 11. The CDR3 spells CASSLSRTGQGSYEQYF. CDR3 nucleotides: TGTGCCAGCTCACTCTCGCGAACGGGACAGGGTTCCTACGAGCAGTACTTC. Complete variable domain (other parts from reference TRBV18 and TRBJ2-7): NAGVMQNPRHLVRRRGQEARLRCSPMKGHSHVYWYRQLPEEGLKFMVYLQKENIIDESGMPKERFSAEFPKEGPSILRIQQVVRGDSAAYFCASSLSRTGQGSYEQYFGPGTRLTVT.

The rearrangement links TRBV6-1 to TRBJ1-2; D perhaps matches TRBD1 (6 bases). Germline lookup yields CDR1 MNHNS and CDR2 SASEGT. The CDR3 runs to 15 residues. Trimming left V 0 bases short and J 4 bases short, with 12 bases between. CDR3 amino acids: CASSEAPRGPYGYTF. CDR3 in DNA: TGTGCCAGCAGTGAAGCCCCCAGGGGACCCTATGGCTACACCTTC.

The rearrangement joins TRBV6-5 to TRBJ2-5; either TRBD1 or TRBD2 may fit D (6 bases each). The CDR3 runs 15 residues. Between the trimmed V and J ends, which lost 7 bases and 5 bases, there was a span of 20 bases. From germline, CDR1 is MNHEY and CDR2 SVGAGI. The CDR3 is CASTAWGAIGETQYF. CDR3 nucleotides: TGTGCCAGCACCGCATGGGGGGCAATAGGGGAGACCCAGTACTTC.

This clone was detected only a few times. V and J are TRBV7-8 and TRBJ2-5; D is unclear. Trimming left V 1 base short and J 5 bases short, with 8 bases between. Per the germline V gene, CDR1 is SGHVS and CDR2 is FQNEAQ. The CDR3 runs 13 residues. The CDR3 loop reads CASSLVLGETQYF. The CDR3 DNA reads TGTGCCAGCAGCTTAGTCCTGGGGGAGACCCAGTACTTC.

The chain links TRBV25-1 to TRBJ2-3; D not certain. V was trimmed by 1 base and J by 3 bases, leaving 5 bases between them. This CDR3 is built from 13 residues. Germline V gene sequence: CDR1 MGHDK, CDR2 SYGVNS. The CDR3 bases are TGTGCCAGCAGTGAATTGAGGACAGATACGCAGTATTTT. Translating it yields CASSELRTDTQYF.

V gene TRBV7-2 combines with J gene TRBJ2-3, with TRBD2 matching over 8 bases. Germline V lookup: CDR1 SGHTA, CDR2 FQGNSA. Trimming removed 2 bases from V and 3 bases from J; junction bases left unmatched: 4. The CDR3 sequence is 15 residues long. The CDR3 spells CASSLHGRATDTQYF. As DNA, the CDR3 is TGTGCCAGCAGCTTACACGGGAGGGCGACAGATACGCAGTATTTT.

The chain carries TRBV6-5 and TRBJ2-7; TRBD2 is a possible D gene (6 bases). CDR1 and CDR2 (germline): MNHEY, SVGAGI. The CDR3 sequence is 12 residues long. Deletions cut 10 bases from V and 3 bases from J, with 13 bases between. The CDR3 nucleotides read TGTGCCACCCATTCCGGGGGCTACGAGCAGTACTTC. Translated, it gives CATHSGGYEQYF.

The V and J genes are TRBV14 and TRBJ1-1; no clear D gene. From germline, CDR1 is SGHDN and CDR2 FVKESK. V lost 0 bases and J 5 bases, leaving 4 bases between the germline ends. The CDR3 consists of 12 residues. The CDR3 protein is CASSQEQTEAFF. The CDR3, as DNA: TGTGCCAGCAGCCAAGAACAGACTGAAGCTTTCTTT.

The chain employs TRBV5-8 and TRBJ2-1; perhaps TRBD1 as D (5 bases). CDR1 and CDR2 from the germline V gene are SGHTS and YDEGEE. This CDR3 has 14 residues. The ends were cut back, 0 bases at V and 9 bases at J, with 13 bases in the middle. The CDR3 reads CASSLAQGKGEQFF. CDR3 nucleotide sequence: TGTGCCAGCAGCTTGGCGCAGGGAAAGGGTGAGCAGTTCTTC.

The chain joins TRBV15 to TRBJ2-3; D is uncertain. This CDR3 spans 14 amino acids. CDR1 and CDR2 (germline): LNHNV, YYDKDF (reference sequence). V lost 3 bases and J lost 0, with 7 bases in between. CDR3 nucleotide sequence: TGTGCCACCAGCAGCGGAGTGAGCACAGATACGCAGTATTTT. As protein: CATSSGVSTDTQYF.

The chain couples TRBV19 to TRBJ2-5, with D perhaps TRBD1 (6 bases). This CDR3 has 13 residues. V dropped 4 bases and J dropped 3 bases, with 9 bases sitting between them. Germline V gives CDR1 LNHDA, CDR2 SQIVND (reference sequence). The CDR3 DNA sequence: TGTGCCAGTAGTACGCACAGGGAAGAGACCCAGTACTTC. This codes for CASSTHREETQYF.

The chain employs TRBV6-1 and TRBJ1-1; D is undetermined. Germline V gene lookup returns CDR1 MNHNS and CDR2 SASEGT. CDR3 length: 12 residues. V shed 8 bases and J shed 1 base, with 8 bases lying between them. The CDR3 nucleotides read TGTGCCAGCTCAACGGGGAACACTGAAGCTTTCTTT. This translates into CASSTGNTEAFF.

The V gene is TRBV14, the J gene TRBJ1-4; the match to TRBD1 covers 7 bases. The CDR3 is made up of 13 amino acids. V was pared by 4 bases and J by 8 bases, with 4 bases of the junction left unmatched. Germline CDR1 reads SGHDN; CDR2 reads FVKESK. CDR3 region: CASSRQGKEKLFF. DNA for the CDR3: TGTGCCAGCAGCCGACAGGGAAAAGAAAAACTGTTTTTT.

V is TRBV2 and J is TRBJ2-1, with a tentative D call TRBD1 (5 bases). This CDR3 region has 13 residues. Trimming shortened V by 3 bases and J by 9 bases, and 12 bases separated the two germline ends. Germline V gene sequence: CDR1 SNHLY, CDR2 FYNNEI. CDR3 amino acids: CASSEAGIGEQFF. CDR3 coding DNA: TGTGCCAGCAGTGAGGCAGGGATAGGTGAGCAGTTCTTC.

The rearrangement uses TRBV19 and TRBJ1-4; 9 bases are a match to TRBD1. CDR3 size: 15 residues. Trimming took 6 bases from V and 6 from J; bases not matched to a gene: 8. Germline V gene data show CDR1 as LNHDA and CDR2 as SQIVND (reference sequence). CDR3 nucleotides: TGTGCCAGTAGCCCGGGACAGGGAACATATGAAAAACTGTTTTTT. It codes for CASSPGQGTYEKLFF.